This T cell receptor beta chain was sequenced for a study of technical replicates of blood from a few donors. V was shortened by 2 bases and J by 8 bases, with 17 bases between the two germline ends. Germline V gene lookup returns CDR1 MNHEY and CDR2 SVGAGI. This CDR3 has 15 residues. This table comes from immunoSEQ multiplex PCR, and its TCRdb copy is limited to in-frame clones, with some not included. The sample has under 85,000 clones, 90% to 95% seen once. What was sequenced was T cells isolated from PBMCs. This receptor was taken from a human donor in good health. The chain recombines TRBV6-5 with TRBJ2-3; perhaps TRBD2 as D (5 bases). The CDR3 region has the DNA TGTGCCAGCAGTTACGGTGAACCAGGAGGTGGTACGCAGTATTTT. This codes for CASSYGEPGGGTQYF.